Presented here are 19 T cell receptor beta chains from one specimen sequenced in a study of shared clonotypes between healthy human individuals (TCRdb year 2020). The library was built by means of the immunoSEQ multiplex PCR assay. TCRdb took over this immuneACCESS table, retaining in-frame rearrangements with V and J assigned. Such tables are incomplete; in checked studies, under half of the missing clones stem from an unresolved V gene, and the remainder is unexplained. This sample comprises around 2.5 million clones, over 85% of them detected only once. The biggest ten clones account for roughly 0.39% of the sample. The sample taken for sequencing was naive CD4+ T cells from PBMCs. The sample's cell subset or site label is to be understood as: CD45RA+ positively selected. The source is a young man in good health. Some clones in this sample may be carry-over from other donors' samples.

The chain employs TRBV28 and TRBJ2-1; D might be TRBD1 (6 bases). Trimming cost V 3 bases and J 9 bases, with 12 bases left between them. Germline V gene sequence: CDR1 MDHEN, CDR2 SYDVKM. The CDR3 length is 13 residues. The CDR3 nucleotides read TGTGCCAGCAGTTTGACAGGAGTAGGTGAGCAGTTCTTC. It translates to CASSLTGVGEQFF.

This clone appeared a few times. This chain links TRBV29-1 with TRBJ2-4; no firm D call. V lost 7 bases and J lost 5, with 15 bases in between. The CDR3 spans 13 residues. The germline CDR1 and CDR2 sequences are SQVTM and ANQGSEA. CDR3 protein: CSGKPLLENIQYF. The CDR3 DNA is TGCAGCGGTAAGCCGTTACTCGAAAACATTCAGTACTTC. Looking up the rest from reference TRBV29-1 and TRBJ2-4 gives the full variable domain: SAVISQKPSRDICQRGTSLTIQCQVDSQVTMMFWYRQQPGQSLTLIATANQGSEATYESGFVIDKFPISRPNLTFSTLTVSNMSPEDSSIYLCSGKPLLENIQYFGAGTRLSVL.

The chain is built from TRBV9 and TRBJ2-7; 11 bases agree with TRBD1. The CDR3 extends over 14 amino acids. Trimming took 1 base from V and 6 from J; bases not matched to a gene: 3. The germline CDR1 and CDR2 sequences are SGDLS and YYNGEE. CDR3 residues: CASSVRGTGGEQYF. CDR3 coding DNA: TGTGCCAGCAGCGTACGGGGGACAGGGGGCGAGCAGTACTTC. Filled out from reference TRBV9 and TRBJ2-7, the complete variable domain reads DSGVTQTPKHLITATGQRVTLRCSPRSGDLSVYWYQQSLDQGLQFLIQYYNGEERAKGNILERFSAQQFPDLHSELNLSSLELGDSALYFCASSVRGTGGEQYFGPGTRLTVT.

This clone has a single count. Other DNA sequences in the same sample also yield this CDR3. Here the CDR3 DNA reads TGTGCCAGCAGTCCCCCCGCGGGAGGGTACAATGAGCAGTTCTTC. This translates into CASSPPAGGYNEQFF. The chain carries TRBV6-5 and TRBJ2-1, with TRBD2 identical over 9 bases. The germline V gene encodes CDR1 MNHEY and CDR2 SVGAGI. The CDR3 sequence is 15 residues long. V lost 5 bases, J lost 4 bases, and 6 bases stayed unmatched.

The CDR3 reads CASSPPGRGRGEQYF. DNA for the CDR3: TGTGCCAGCAGCCCACCCGGGAGGGGGAGGGGGGAGCAGTACTTC. The genes are TRBV7-2 and TRBJ2-7; 8 bases are shared with TRBD2. CDR1 and CDR2 (germline): SGHTA, FQGNSA. The CDR3 is 15 amino acids. Losses at the gene ends were 5 bases for V and 7 bases for J; bases not matched to a gene: 13.

The V gene is TRBV6-1, the J gene TRBJ2-3; D may be TRBD2 (5 bases). The V end was cut by 5 bases, the J end by 3 bases, with 12 bases between. There are 14 residues in the CDR3. CDR1 is MNHNS and CDR2 is SASEGT in the germline V gene. CDR3 sequence (DNA): TGTGCCAGCAGTTTCTCGGGAAATACAGATACGCAGTATTTT. Protein product: CASSFSGNTDTQYF.

The chain has TRBV7-9 and TRBJ1-4; D not resolved. V lost 4 bases to trimming and J lost 2 bases, with 8 bases between them. The CDR3 runs 14 residues. Germline V gene sequence: CDR1 SEHNR, CDR2 FQNEAQ (reference sequence). CDR3 DNA: TGTGCCAGCAGCTGGGGAGTTACTAATGAAAAACTGTTTTTT. It encodes CASSWGVTNEKLFF. The full variable domain, rest sourced from reference TRBV7-9 and TRBJ1-4, is DTGVSQNPRHKITKRGQNVTFRCDPISEHNRLYWYRQTLGQGPEFLTYFQNEAQLEKSRLLSDRFSAERPKGSFSTLEIQRTEQGDSAMYLCASSWGVTNEKLFFGSGTQLSVL.

This sequence joins TRBV25-1 and TRBJ1-3; D is uncertain. The ends were cut back, 4 bases at V and 0 bases at J, with 13 bases in the middle. The CDR3 extends over 16 amino acids. Germline-derived CDR1 and CDR2 are MGHDK and SYGVNS. DNA for the CDR3: TGTGCCAGCAGTGCCCAGACGGAAGCCTCTGGAAACACCATATATTTT. It yields the protein CASSAQTEASGNTIYF. The entire variable domain, with the rest obtained from reference TRBV25-1 and TRBJ1-3, is as follows: EADIYQTPRYLVIGTGKKITLECSQTMGHDKMYWYQQDPGMELHLIHYSYGVNSTEKGDLSSESTVSRIRTEHFPLTLESARPSHTSQYLCASSAQTEASGNTIYFGEGSWLTVV.

The chain uses TRBV14 and TRBJ2-3; no clear D. V was shortened by 4 bases and J by 3 bases, with 5 bases between the two germline ends. The length of the CDR3 is 12 residues. Per the germline V gene, CDR1 is SGHDN and CDR2 is FVKESK. CDR3 DNA sequence: TGTGCCAGCAGCCCCTTTACAGATACGCAGTATTTT. It codes for CASSPFTDTQYF.

The CDR3 DNA is TGTGCCAGCAGCTTAAACGGTGAGCAGTTCTTC. It codes for CASSLNGEQFF. V and J are TRBV11-3 and TRBJ2-1; D unresolved. V gave up 2 bases and J gave up 9 bases, with 5 bases separating them. The CDR3 runs to 11 residues. Germline values: CDR1 SGHNT, CDR2 YENEEA.

The rearrangement links TRBV27 to TRBJ2-1; D unresolved. From germline, CDR1 is MNHEY and CDR2 SMNVEV (reference sequence). The CDR3 loop spans 12 amino acids. V was trimmed by 3 bases and J by 8 bases, leaving 8 bases between them. CDR3 coding DNA: TGTGCCAGCAGTTTTGGTGGGCATGAGCAGTTCTTC. Its translation is CASSFGGHEQFF.

The V call is TRBV4-1, the J call TRBJ1-6, with D possibly TRBD1 on 5 matching bases. Trimming shortened V by 5 bases and J by 8 bases, and 10 bases separated the two germline ends. Germline CDR1 MGHRA, CDR2 YSYEKL. The CDR3 has 13 amino acids. DNA of the CDR3: TGCGCCAGCAGCAGGCAGGGTGATTCACCCCTCCACTTT. Amino acid sequence: CASSRQGDSPLHF.

The V and J genes are TRBV19 and TRBJ1-1, with D unclear. The V gene's germline CDR1 is LNHDA and CDR2 SQIVND (reference sequence). Trimming left V 2 bases short and J 8 bases short, with 15 bases between. The CDR3 sequence is 14 residues long. As DNA, the CDR3 is TGTGCCAGTAGTATAATGCAGGCCCCAAACGAAGCTTTCTTT. Translating it yields CASSIMQAPNEAFF.

The rearrangement uses TRBV30 and TRBJ2-3; 9 bases are shared with TRBD2. The CDR3 totals 15 residues. Per the germline V gene, CDR1 is GTSNPN and CDR2 is SVGIG (reference sequence). Losses at the gene ends were 2 bases for V and 4 bases for J; bases not matched to a gene: 7. This CDR3 reads CAWSLGGRGADTQYF. CDR3 coding DNA: TGTGCCTGGAGTCTAGGCGGGAGGGGCGCAGATACGCAGTATTTT. The whole variable domain, remainder taken from reference TRBV30 and TRBJ2-3, is SQTIHQWPATLVQPVGSPLSLECTVEGTSNPNLYWYRQAAGRGLQLLFYSVGIGQISSEVPQNLSASRPQDRQFILSSKKLLLSDSGFYLCAWSLGGRGADTQYFGPGTRLTVL.

The chain couples TRBV6-6 to TRBJ2-7; 12 bases match TRBD2. The CDR3 runs 14 residues. Germline CDR1 is MNHNY and CDR2 is SVGAGI (reference sequence). V dropped 7 bases and J dropped 6; count of bases not matched to a gene: 7. The CDR3 reads CASTQVTSGSEQYF. The CDR3 DNA is TGTGCCAGCACCCAAGTGACTAGCGGGAGCGAGCAGTACTTC.

The chain recombines TRBV5-1 with TRBJ2-1; TRBD2 agrees at 10 bases. The V gene's germline CDR1 is SGHRS and CDR2 YFSETQ. The CDR3 spans 20 residues. V lost 2 bases, J lost 0 bases, and 14 bases stayed unmatched. The CDR3 bases are TGCGCCAGCAGCTTACAACCCAGACGAGGACTAGCGGACTCCTACAATGAGCAGTTCTTC. Translating gives CASSLQPRRGLADSYNEQFF.

The CDR3 sequence is CASSPPGQLGLFF. In DNA, the CDR3 is TGTGCCAGCTCACCCCCGGGACAGCTCGGACTGTTTTTT. The chain joins TRBV18 to TRBJ1-4; 7 bases agree with TRBD1. This CDR3 has 13 residues. Germline V lookup: CDR1 KGHSH, CDR2 LQKENI. Trimming at V came to 3 bases and at J to 13 bases, leaving 8 bases not matched to a gene.

The genes are TRBV7-9 and TRBJ1-5; possibly TRBD1 for D (6 bases). Germline V lookup: CDR1 SEHNR, CDR2 FQNEAQ (reference sequence). CDR3 length: 16 amino acids. V lost 5 bases to trimming and J lost 5 bases, with 19 bases between them. The CDR3 bases are TGTGCCAGCAGCCTCCAGACAGGCACATACCATCAGCCCCAGCATTTT. Translated: CASSLQTGTYHQPQHF.

This clone was counted a single time. The rearrangement uses TRBV11-2 and TRBJ2-3, with D possibly matching TRBD2 (6 bases). Germline V gene data show CDR1 as SGHAT and CDR2 as FQNNGV. The CDR3 length is 16 residues. V gave up 3 bases and J gave up 4 bases, with 17 bases separating them. The CDR3 DNA reads as TGTGCCAGCAGCTTGAGCGGGCGGTTCGGGGCAGATACGCAGTATTTT. This translates into CASSLSGRFGADTQYF.